What follows are 10 T cell receptor beta chains derived from one specimen sequenced in a study of read filtering for tumor transcriptome and immune sequencing. This library used around 400 ng RNA and molecular barcoded adaptors spanning alpha/delta and beta/gamma chains. MiXCR, run by TCRdb on the reads, gives a single entry per CDR3 protein. The sample has 20,000 to 25,000 distinct CDR3 sequences; approximately 14% are singletons. Specimen: a population of CD138-negative cells sorted from bone marrow. Receptors were obtained from a donor aged 40 or over with multiple myeloma.

The chain uses TRBV28 and TRBJ2-1; no clear D gene. This CDR3 spans 14 amino acids. Germline V gene data show CDR1 as MDHEN and CDR2 as SYDVKM. V gave up 6 bases and J gave up 0 bases, with 9 bases separating them. The CDR3 DNA follows: TGTGCCAGCAGACTCTCGGACTCCTACAATGAGCAGTTCTTC. As protein: CASRLSDSYNEQFF.

This clonotype was counted at least ten times. V gene TRBV2 combines with J gene TRBJ2-3; 12 bases line up with TRBD2. The germline V gene encodes CDR1 SNHLY and CDR2 FYNNEI. CDR3 length: 17 amino acids. Trimming removed 4 bases from V and 1 base from J; junction bases left unmatched: 6. CDR3 bases: TGTGCCAGCAGTGGGACTAGCGGGAAGGGGGGCACAGATACGCAGTATTTT. This sequence encodes CASSGTSGKGGTDTQYF. Combining the CDR3 with reference TRBV2 and TRBJ2-3 gives the whole variable domain EPEVTQTPSHQVTQMGQEVILRCVPISNHLYFYWYRQILGQKVEFLVSFYNNEISEKSEIFDDQFSVERPDGSNFTLKIRSTKLEDSAMYFCASSGTSGKGGTDTQYFGPGTRLTVL.

This clonotype occurred many times. This rearrangement joins TRBV6-1 to TRBJ1-5, with 7 bases that match TRBD1. CDR1 is MNHNS, CDR2 SASEGT, per germline. The junction had 5 bases not matched to a gene; V was cut back by 6 bases and J by 0 bases. CDR3 size: 15 residues. The CDR3 DNA follows: TGTGCCAGCAGCGGGGGACAGAATAGCAATCAGCCCCAGCATTTT. Protein product: CASSGGQNSNQPQHF.

This clonotype has at least ten counts. The gene calls are TRBV3-1 and TRBJ2-1; 14 nucleotides match TRBD2. After removal of 3 bases from V and 9 bases from J, the junction contained 1 base not matched to a gene. The germline gives CDR1 LGHDT, CDR2 YNNKEL (reference sequence). The CDR3 is made up of 14 amino acids. This chain's CDR3 is CASSHGTSGGEQFF. CDR3 nucleotide sequence: TGTGCCAGCAGCCATGGGACTAGCGGGGGTGAGCAGTTCTTC.

This clonotype has only a few counts. The chain combines TRBV28 with TRBJ1-5; D not resolved. Between the trimmed V and J ends, which lost 4 bases and 4 bases, there was a span of 5 bases. Germline lookup yields CDR1 MDHEN and CDR2 SYDVKM. This CDR3 contains 12 residues. CDR3 nucleotides: TGTGCCAGCAGTTCCCTAAATCAGCCCCAGCATTTT. Translated, it gives CASSSLNQPQHF. Based on the CDR3 plus reference TRBV28 and TRBJ1-5, the full variable domain is DVKVTQSSRYLVKRTGEKVFLECVQDMDHENMFWYRQDPGLGLRLIYFSYDVKMKEKGDIPEGYSVSREKKERFSLILESASTNQTSMYLCASSSLNQPQHFGDGTRLSIL.

The table lists this clonotype with many counts. The chain uses TRBV5-1 and TRBJ2-2, with 7 bases identical to TRBD2. Germline lookup yields CDR1 SGHRS and CDR2 YFSETQ. V dropped 3 bases and J dropped 0; count of bases not matched to a gene: 11. This CDR3 has 18 amino acids. The CDR3 is CASSWSSREATNTGELFF. CDR3 bases: TGCGCCAGCAGCTGGTCCTCACGGGAGGCCACGAACACCGGGGAGCTGTTTTTT.

The sample holds many counts of this clonotype. The chain uses TRBV6-1 and TRBJ2-3; 7 bases line up with TRBD2. V gave up 5 bases and J gave up 7 bases; unmatched junction bases: 15. The CDR3 is 16 amino acids. CDR1 is MNHNS and CDR2 is SASEGT in the germline V gene. In DNA, the CDR3 is TGTGCCAGCAGTATTCAGGGTGCGCGGGAGAGGAATACGCAGTATTTT. Protein product: CASSIQGARERNTQYF.

The table lists this clonotype with many counts. The chain couples TRBV20-1 to TRBJ2-1, with 14 bases matching TRBD2. The CDR3 contains 17 residues. V was pared by 5 bases and J by 6 bases, with 12 bases of the junction left unmatched. Germline CDR1 is DFQATT and CDR2 is SNEGSKA (reference sequence). The CDR3 loop is CSAPGTSGRVSSNEQFF. The CDR3, as DNA: TGCAGTGCTCCCGGGACTAGCGGGAGAGTCTCTTCCAATGAGCAGTTCTTC.

The sample holds many counts of this clonotype. The chain is built from TRBV5-4 and TRBJ2-7, with TRBD2 matching 9 bases. Germline values: CDR1 SGHNT, CDR2 YYREEE (reference sequence). The CDR3 contains 17 residues. The V and J ends lost 0 bases and 4 bases, in that order; junction bases with no gene match: 11. The CDR3 coding sequence is TGTGCCAGCAGCTTGGCCAGCGGGGGGACTAGCCGGTACGAGCAGTACTTC. Protein: CASSLASGGTSRYEQYF.

This clonotype was observed a few times. The gene calls are TRBV6-5 and TRBJ2-3; tentative D call: TRBD1 (6 bases). Trimming took 5 bases from V and 6 from J, leaving 15 bases between them. Germline values: CDR1 MNHEY, CDR2 SVGAGI. The CDR3 is 14 residues long. CDR3 loop: CASSRTVPWDTQYF. CDR3 sequence (DNA): TGTGCCAGCAGTCGGACAGTCCCCTGGGATACGCAGTATTTT.